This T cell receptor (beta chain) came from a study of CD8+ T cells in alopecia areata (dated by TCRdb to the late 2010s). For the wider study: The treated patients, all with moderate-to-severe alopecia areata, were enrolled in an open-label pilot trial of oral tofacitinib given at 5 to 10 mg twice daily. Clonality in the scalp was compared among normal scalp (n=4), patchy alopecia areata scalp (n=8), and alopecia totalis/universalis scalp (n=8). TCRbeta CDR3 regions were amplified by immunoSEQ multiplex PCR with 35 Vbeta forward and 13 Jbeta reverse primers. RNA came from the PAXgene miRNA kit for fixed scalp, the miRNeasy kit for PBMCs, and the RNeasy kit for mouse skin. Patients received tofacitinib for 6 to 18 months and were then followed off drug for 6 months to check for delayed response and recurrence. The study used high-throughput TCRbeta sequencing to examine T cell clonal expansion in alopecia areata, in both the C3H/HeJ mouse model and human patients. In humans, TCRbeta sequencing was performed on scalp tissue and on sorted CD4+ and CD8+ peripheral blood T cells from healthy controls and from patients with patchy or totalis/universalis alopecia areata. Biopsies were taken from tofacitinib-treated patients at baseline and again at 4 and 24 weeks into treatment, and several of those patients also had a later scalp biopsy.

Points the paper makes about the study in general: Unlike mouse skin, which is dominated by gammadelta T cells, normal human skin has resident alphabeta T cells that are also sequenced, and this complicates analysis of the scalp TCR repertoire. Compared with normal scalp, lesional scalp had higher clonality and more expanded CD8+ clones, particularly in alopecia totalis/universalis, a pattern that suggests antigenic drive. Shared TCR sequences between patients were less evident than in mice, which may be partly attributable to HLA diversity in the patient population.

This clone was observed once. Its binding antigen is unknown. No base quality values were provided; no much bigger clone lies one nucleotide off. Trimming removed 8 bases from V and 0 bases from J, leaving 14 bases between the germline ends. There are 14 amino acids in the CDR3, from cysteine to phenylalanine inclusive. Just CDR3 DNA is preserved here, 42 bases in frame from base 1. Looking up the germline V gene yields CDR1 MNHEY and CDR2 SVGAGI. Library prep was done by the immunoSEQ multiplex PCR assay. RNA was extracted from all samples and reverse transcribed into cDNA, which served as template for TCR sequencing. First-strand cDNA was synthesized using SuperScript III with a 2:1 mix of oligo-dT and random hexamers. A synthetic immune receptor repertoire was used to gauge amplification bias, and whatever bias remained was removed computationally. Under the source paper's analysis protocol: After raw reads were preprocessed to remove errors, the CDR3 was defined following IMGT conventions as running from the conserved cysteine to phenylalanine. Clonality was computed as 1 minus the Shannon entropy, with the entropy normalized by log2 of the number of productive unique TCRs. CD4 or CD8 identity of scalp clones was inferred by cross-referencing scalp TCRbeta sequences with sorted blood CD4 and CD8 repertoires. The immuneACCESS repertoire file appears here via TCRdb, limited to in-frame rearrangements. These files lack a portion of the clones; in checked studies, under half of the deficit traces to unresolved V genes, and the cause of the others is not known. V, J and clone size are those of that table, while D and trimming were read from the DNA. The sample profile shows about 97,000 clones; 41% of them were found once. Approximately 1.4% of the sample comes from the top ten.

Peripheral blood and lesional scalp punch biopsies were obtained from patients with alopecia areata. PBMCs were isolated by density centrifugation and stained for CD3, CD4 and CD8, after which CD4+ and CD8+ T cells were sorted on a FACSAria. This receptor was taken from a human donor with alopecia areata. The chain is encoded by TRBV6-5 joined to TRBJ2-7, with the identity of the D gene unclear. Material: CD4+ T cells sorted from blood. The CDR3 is CASSLDISSYEQYF. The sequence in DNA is TGTGCCAGCTCCCTAGACATTAGCTCCTACGAGCAGTACTTC.